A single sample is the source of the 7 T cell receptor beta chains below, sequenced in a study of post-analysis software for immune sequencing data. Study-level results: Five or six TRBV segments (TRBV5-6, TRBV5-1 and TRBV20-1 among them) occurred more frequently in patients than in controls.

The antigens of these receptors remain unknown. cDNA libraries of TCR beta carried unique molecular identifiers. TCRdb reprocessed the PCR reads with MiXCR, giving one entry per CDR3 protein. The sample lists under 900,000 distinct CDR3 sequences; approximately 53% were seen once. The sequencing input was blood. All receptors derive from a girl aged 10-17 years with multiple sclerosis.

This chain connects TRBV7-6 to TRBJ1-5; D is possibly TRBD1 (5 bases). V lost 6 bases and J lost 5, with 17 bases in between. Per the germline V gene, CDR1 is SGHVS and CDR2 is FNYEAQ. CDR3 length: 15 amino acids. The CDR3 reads CASSLGAGPHQPQHF. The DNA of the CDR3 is TGTGCCAGCAGTCTAGGGGCAGGGCCCCATCAGCCCCAGCATTTT. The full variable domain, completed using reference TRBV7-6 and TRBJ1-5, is GAGVSQSPRYKVTKRGQDVALRCDPISGHVSLYWYRQALGQGPEFLTYFNYEAQQDKSGLPNDRFSAERPEGSISTLTIQRTEQRDSAMYRCASSLGAGPHQPQHFGDGTRLSIL.

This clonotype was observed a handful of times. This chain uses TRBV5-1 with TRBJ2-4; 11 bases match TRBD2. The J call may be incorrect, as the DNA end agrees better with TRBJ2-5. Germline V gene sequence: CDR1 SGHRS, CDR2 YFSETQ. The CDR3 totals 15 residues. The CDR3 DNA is TGCGCCAGCAGCCTGACTAGCGGGGAGAGAAAGACCCAGTACTTC. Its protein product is CASSLTSGERKTQYF.

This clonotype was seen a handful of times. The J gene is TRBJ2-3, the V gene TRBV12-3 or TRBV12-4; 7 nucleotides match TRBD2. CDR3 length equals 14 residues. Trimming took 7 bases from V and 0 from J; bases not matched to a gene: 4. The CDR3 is CASITSASTDTQYF. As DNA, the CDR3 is TGTGCCAGCATTACTAGCGCTAGCACAGATACGCAGTATTTT.

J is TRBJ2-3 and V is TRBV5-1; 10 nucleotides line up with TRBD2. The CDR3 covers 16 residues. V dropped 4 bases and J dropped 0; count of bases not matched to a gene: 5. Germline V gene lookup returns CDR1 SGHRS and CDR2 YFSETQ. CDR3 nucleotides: TGCGCCAGCAGCACAGGACTAGCGGCCAGCACAGATACGCAGTATTTT. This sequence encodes CASSTGLAASTDTQYF.

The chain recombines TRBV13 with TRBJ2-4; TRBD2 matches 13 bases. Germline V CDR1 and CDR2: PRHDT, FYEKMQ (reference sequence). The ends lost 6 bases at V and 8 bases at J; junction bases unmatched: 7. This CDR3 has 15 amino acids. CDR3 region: CASSSQGLAGDIQYF. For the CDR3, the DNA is TGTGCCAGCAGTTCGCAAGGACTAGCGGGAGACATTCAGTACTTC.

The CDR3 nucleotides are TGTGCCAGCAGCCCAGCGGAGACAGGGCCCTATAATTCACCCCTCCACTTT. Protein: CASSPAETGPYNSPLHF. V and J are TRBV7-6 and TRBJ1-6, with TRBD1 matching 7 bases. The CDR3 is 17 residues long. After removal of 5 bases from V and 2 bases from J, the junction contained 9 bases not matched to a gene. Germline CDR1 SGHVS, CDR2 FNYEAQ.

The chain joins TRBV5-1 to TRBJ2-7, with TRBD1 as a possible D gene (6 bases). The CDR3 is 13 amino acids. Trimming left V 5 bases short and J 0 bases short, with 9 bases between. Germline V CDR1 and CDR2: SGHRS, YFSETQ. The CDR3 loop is CASRAGASYEQYF. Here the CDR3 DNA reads TGCGCCAGCAGAGCAGGGGCCTCCTACGAGCAGTACTTC. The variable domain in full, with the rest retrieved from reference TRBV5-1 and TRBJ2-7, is KAGVTQTPRYLIKTRGQQVTLSCSPISGHRSVSWYQQTPGQGLQFLFEYFSETQRNKGNFPGRFSGRQFSNSRSEMNVSTLELGDSALYLCASRAGASYEQYFGPGTRLTVT.